The following is a T cell receptor (beta chain) sequence with its context. Profiling relied on immunoSEQ multiplex PCR, and the TCRdb table lists in-frame clones only, not all of them. This sample has 200,000 to 250,000 clones, with 90% found just once. Recruitment covered about two dozen US areas and drew participants whose ages spanned roughly 18 to 100 years. A case of COVID-19 had been met by exposed participants within 2 weeks before study entry. These data originate in a study of blood T cell repertoires in COVID-19. Study-level information: Nucleic acid was either cDNA or gDNA, and it came from T cells, B-cell-depleted T cells, or PBMCs.

V was cut by 0 bases and J by 8 bases, with 16 bases left in between. Looked up from germline, CDR1 is LGHNA and CDR2 is YNFKEQ. The CDR3 has 16 residues. The chain joins TRBV4-2 to TRBJ1-4, with no clear D. This receptor was taken from a man aged 25-40 years who had been exposed to COVID-19. Sequenced input: PBMCs or T cells enriched from blood (not recorded which). The CDR3: CASSQDGGIVSEKLFF. The CDR3 bases are TGTGCCAGCAGCCAAGACGGAGGGATAGTATCGGAAAAACTGTTTTTT.